This TCR beta chain originates from a study of blood T cells in healthy people across ages. A second PCR, run for about 6 to 11 cycles, used a sample-barcoded 5' primer plus a J-beta primer mix. TCRdb reprocessed the 5' RACE reads with MiXCR, giving one entry per CDR3 protein. The table shows hundreds of thousands of distinct CDR3 sequences, with about 62% occurring only once. Germline V gene sequence: CDR1 SGHDT, CDR2 YYEEEE. The CDR3 sequence is 11 residues long. Study results and caveats: Donor CMV status, an unknown factor, possibly confounded changes in expanded clonotypes. Higher diversity, along with more naive CD4+ cells, distinguished long-lived donors from aged donors. The recorded TCR beta diversity per million T cells decreased in a roughly linear manner with age.

Details on this clonotype: Its antigen remains unidentified. At one of its ends the junction is not consistent with the germline gene, which may arise from a read error.

This chain joins TRBV5-6 and TRBJ2-5, with unresolved D. With the DNA end fitting TRBJ2-7 better, the J assignment may be wrong. This clonotype was sampled from a young man in good health. Specimen: blood. CDR3 coding DNA: TGTGTCAGCAGCTTTGGTTACGAGCAGTACTTC. It specifies CVSSFGYEQYF.